This is a list of T cell receptor beta chains from one sample in a study of control samples from healthy donors and cancer patients. TCRdb's copy holds only in-frame clones and misses some; the assay was immunoSEQ multiplex PCR. The sample records more than 110,000 clones, 75% to 90% being singletons. The sequencing input was blood. Receptors originate from a woman aged 25 to 45 in good health. Each CDR3 is given with its conserved first and last residue.

V gene	J gene	CDR3 protein
TRBV19	TRBJ2-7	CASSPLGRAGVALEQYF
TRBV25-1	TRBJ2-3	CASSDWREYVTQYF
TRBV19	TRBJ1-1	CASSIAQGDPEAFF
TRBV2	TRBJ2-7	CASSPQTEGEQYF
TRBV9	TRBJ1-1	CASSVGSDRDTEAFF
TRBV29-1	TRBJ1-4	CSVKNSNSNEKLFF
TRBV27	TRBJ2-7	CASSPGLPYEQYF
TRBV12-5	TRBJ2-1	CASGLGTSATYNEQFF
TRBV7-9	TRBJ2-5	CASSFNLETQYF
TRBV5-6	TRBJ2-7	CASSFLTGAYEQYF
TRBV6-6	TRBJ2-2	CASSPQRGNSVRNGELFF
TRBV19	TRBJ2-1	CASSSTGTSGRKGEQFF
TRBV5-6	TRBJ2-1	CASSLPRGEGGSYNEQFF
TRBV19	TRBJ1-6	CASSDWATYNSPLHF
TRBV28	TRBJ1-2	CASSLWGQGKEGYTF
TRBV5-4	TRBJ1-3	CASSRDIGSGNTIYF
TRBV28	TRBJ2-4	CASSSPGTPEAKNIQYF
TRBV4-1	TRBJ2-1	CASSQDLIVLASYNEQFF
TRBV27	TRBJ2-1	CASSLWEGPYNEQFF
TRBV6-5	TRBJ1-6	CASSPGTANSPLHF
TRBV19	TRBJ2-3	CASSMGAGSTDTQYF
TRBV7-3	TRBJ2-3	CASSLSVALAGVGDTQYF
TRBV6-6	TRBJ2-3	CASRGAGADTQYF
TRBV7-2	TRBJ2-7	CASSAGTSGSGYEQYF